Reported below is one T cell receptor (beta chain). The data stem from a study of cytomegalovirus exposure and HLA in healthy donors. Use of 60 Vbeta and 13 Jbeta primers characterized the PCR. TCRdb's table, derived via immunoSEQ multiplex PCR, lists solely in-frame clones and lacks some. The table includes approximately 260,000 clones, over 90% detected once. This clonotype was sampled from a girl between 2 and 10 years old in good health and CMV-seronegative. The sequenced sample consisted of PBMCs.

CDR3 amino acids: CASSSWGETPTDTQYF. CDR3 DNA sequence: TGTGCCAGCAGCTCGTGGGGGGAAACCCCCACAGATACGCAGTATTTT. This chain connects TRBV7-8 to TRBJ2-3; D is perhaps TRBD2 (6 bases). CDR1 is SGHVS, CDR2 FQNEAQ, per germline. Trimming removed 4 bases at V and 2 bases at J, with 16 bases between. This CDR3 region has 16 residues.